This T cell receptor beta chain was captured in a study of T cell responses to AZD1222 COVID-19 vaccine. The wider study: Analyses pooled second doses at about 4 or about 12 weeks.

As regards this clone: The antigen is unknown.

This CDR3 has 13 amino acids. With V trimmed by 2 bases and J by 13 bases, 9 bases remained unmatched. Germline CDR1 is SGHRS and CDR2 is YFSETQ. Produced via immunoSEQ multiplex PCR; TCRdb's table is partial and in-frame only. The sample lists more than 100,000 clones; roughly 85% were seen once. Findings and caveats of the study: At baseline, just a handful of AZD1222 recipients tested seropositive. There were repertoire samples only from the period after the peak T cell response. Donors in the cohort were predominantly white British and more often female, and clonal diversity was possibly underestimated.

The chain recombines TRBV5-1 with TRBJ2-1; TRBD2 agrees at 7 bases. This clonotype originated in an adult in good health. The specimen was peripheral blood, collected on day 0 of AZD1222 vaccination. CDR3 loop: CASSLEGLGIQFF. The CDR3, as DNA: TGCGCCAGCAGCTTAGAAGGACTAGGAATTCAGTTCTTC.